The following is a T cell receptor (beta chain) sequence with its context. Which antigen it targets is not known. No base quality information exists; no much larger clone differs at one position. CDR3 length: 16 amino acids, cysteine to phenylalanine. Just the 48-base CDR3 DNA is kept, in frame starting at base 1. CDR1 SGHDN and CDR2 FVKESK were looked up in the germline V gene. For this chain, trimming is 0 bases at the V end and 10 bases at the J end, and the number of junction bases without a gene match is 8. The data stem from a study of beta chain features in type 1 diabetes (dated by TCRdb to the late 2010s). Regarding the complete study: No differences in mean age, gender distribution, total cell number or subset yield were found between patients and healthy donors. A total of under 140,000,000 sorted cells were examined across all samples, and the number of cells per subset was strongly correlated with RNA yield. Regulatory and stem cell-like memory subsets were isolated from only 8 patients and 8 healthy donors, whereas naive and central memory subsets came from all 28 donors. In the study, recently diagnosed type 1 diabetes patients and matched healthy donors were compared on the TCRB repertoires of their sorted circulating CD4+ T cell subsets. The study at large found these results: Because cDNA was sequenced instead of genomic DNA, activated cells with high expression could be over-represented, although the groups did not differ in activation or CD3 levels. Patients with type 1 diabetes made fewer insertions and deleted more nucleotides at VDJ recombination sites, implying thymic rearrangement abnormalities. Naive, central memory and regulatory TCRB repertoires appeared to be more alike among patients than among healthy donors. PCR might favor shorter templates, but patient and control samples were amplified and corrected together, so any skew would affect both groups equally. Type 1 diabetes patients showed a moderate but significant shortening of TCRB CDR3 length in all four CD4+ subsets. Because small numbers of individuals were included in the HLA sub-analyses, any influence of HLA type on TCRB rearrangement was left unresolved.

Each donor gave one peripheral blood draw, approximately 120 mL on average, collected into heparinised tubes. A BD FACSAria II was used to sort naive, central memory, regulatory and stem cell-like memory CD4+ T cells with a panel that included CD45RO, CCR7, CD25, CD127, CD95 and CD27. Purity was above 98% for every sorted population. PBMCs were isolated right away by Lymphoprep density gradient centrifugation and were stained directly, without culture. So that batch effects would be minimized, each experiment stained and sorted samples in pairs, pairing one healthy donor with one patient. The High Capacity cDNA Reverse Transcription Kit was used to reverse transcribe all of the isolated RNA, meaning that expressed TCRB transcripts were what got sequenced. Naive, central memory and regulatory T cell samples underwent deep immunoSEQ sequencing, averaging about 3.57 million total reads per sample. Sorted cells were lysed in RLT buffer, and RNA was extracted using DNase-treated RNeasy Micro or Mini kits according to cell number. Each cell subset was processed on its own to prevent cross-contamination, while patient and healthy donor samples were processed together. The immunoSEQ multiplex PCR was used to amplify TCRB sequences from cDNA, yielding 87-bp fragments that span the CDR3 region. Amplicons were sequenced on the Illumina HiSeq platform. The study's own analysis went as follows. PCR bias was computationally corrected using synthetic template baselines, reads within Hamming distance 2 were collapsed, and singletons that could not be merged were discarded. By aligning reads against IMGT, V, D and J genes, CDR3 length, and insertions or deletions at six rearrangement sites were assigned. Within each subset, clonotype counts were normalized to sorted cell number, after which true diversity and Gini coefficients were computed with the tcR R package. The overlap coefficient, calculated on TCRB nucleotide sequences, was used to measure repertoire sharing. As a proxy for the pre-selection repertoire, out-of-frame TCRB sequences from naive cells were analyzed. In its TCRdb copy, this immuneACCESS table keeps in-frame sequences only and misses some clones. Where compared with another copy, unresolved V genes explain less than half of these, and the others have no known cause. Clone size and V and J calls were adopted from that table, with D and trimming inferred from the DNA. This sample is represented by 300,000 to 400,000 clones; roughly 12% of them were singletons. Approximately 0.015% of the sample comes from the top ten.

The TCR was taken from a man aged 18-30 years in good health. The sequencing input was naive CD4+ T cells from blood. What the cell subset or site label conveys for this sample: true naive CD4+ T cells. The chain employs TRBV14 and TRBJ2-1; TRBD2 matches 11 bases in the middle. CDR3 protein: CASSQDSSGGIREQFF. Here is the DNA: TGTGCCAGCAGCCAAGACTCTAGCGGGGGGATCCGGGAGCAGTTCTTC. With the portions outside the CDR3 filled from the reference TRBV14 and TRBJ2-1 genes, the complete variable region becomes EAGVTQFPSHSVIEKGQTVTLRCDPISGHDNLYWYRRVMGKEIKFLLHFVKESKQDESGMPNNRFLAERTGGTYSTLKVQPAELEDSGVYFCASSQDSSGGIREQFFGPGTRLTVL.